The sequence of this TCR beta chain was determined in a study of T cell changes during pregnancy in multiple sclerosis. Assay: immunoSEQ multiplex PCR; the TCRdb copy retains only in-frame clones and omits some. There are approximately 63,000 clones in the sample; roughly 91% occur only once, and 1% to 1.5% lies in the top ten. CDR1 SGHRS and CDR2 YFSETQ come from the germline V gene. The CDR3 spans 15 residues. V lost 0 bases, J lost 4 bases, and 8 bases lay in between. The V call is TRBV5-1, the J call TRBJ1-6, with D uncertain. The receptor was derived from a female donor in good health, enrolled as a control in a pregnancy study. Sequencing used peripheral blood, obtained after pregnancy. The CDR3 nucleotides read TGCGCCAGCAGCTTGGTGTCCGGTTATAATTCACCCCTCCACTTT. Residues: CASSLVSGYNSPLHF.